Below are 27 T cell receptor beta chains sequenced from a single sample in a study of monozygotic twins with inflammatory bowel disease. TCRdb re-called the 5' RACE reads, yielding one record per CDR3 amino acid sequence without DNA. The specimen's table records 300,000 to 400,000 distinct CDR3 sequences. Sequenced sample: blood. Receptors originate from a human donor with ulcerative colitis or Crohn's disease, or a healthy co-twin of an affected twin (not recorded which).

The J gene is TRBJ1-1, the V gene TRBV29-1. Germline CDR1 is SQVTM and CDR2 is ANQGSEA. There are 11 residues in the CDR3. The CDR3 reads CSVVLLKEAFF.

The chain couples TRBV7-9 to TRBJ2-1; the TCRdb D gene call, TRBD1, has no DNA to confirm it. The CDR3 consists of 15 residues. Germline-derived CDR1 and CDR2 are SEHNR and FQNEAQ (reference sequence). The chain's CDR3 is CASSLAGQGPNEQFF.

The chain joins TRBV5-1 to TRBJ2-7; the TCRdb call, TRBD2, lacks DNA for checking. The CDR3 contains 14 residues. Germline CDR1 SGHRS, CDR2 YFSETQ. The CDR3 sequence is CASKPGLLRNEQYF.

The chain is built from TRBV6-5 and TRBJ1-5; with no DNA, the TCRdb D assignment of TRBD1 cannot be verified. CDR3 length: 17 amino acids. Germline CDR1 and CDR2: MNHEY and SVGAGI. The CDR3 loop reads CASSYSSGTVGNQPQHF.

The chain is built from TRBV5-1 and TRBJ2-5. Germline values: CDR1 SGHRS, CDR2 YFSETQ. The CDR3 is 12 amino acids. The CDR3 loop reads CASSLAKETQYF.

The CDR3 spells CASSQAGTEAYEQYF. The V and J genes are TRBV4-1 and TRBJ2-7; the TCRdb D gene call, TRBD1, has no DNA to confirm it. The germline V gene encodes CDR1 MGHRA and CDR2 YSYEKL. This CDR3 spans 15 amino acids.

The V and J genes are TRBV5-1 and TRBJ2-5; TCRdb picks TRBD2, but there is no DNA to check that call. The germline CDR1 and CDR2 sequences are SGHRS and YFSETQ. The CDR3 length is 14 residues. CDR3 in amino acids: CASSFGTSGETQYF.

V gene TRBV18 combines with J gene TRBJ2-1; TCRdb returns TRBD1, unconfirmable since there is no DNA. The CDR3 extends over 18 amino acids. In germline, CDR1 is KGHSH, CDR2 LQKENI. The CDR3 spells CASSPRPGGDIRDNEQFF.

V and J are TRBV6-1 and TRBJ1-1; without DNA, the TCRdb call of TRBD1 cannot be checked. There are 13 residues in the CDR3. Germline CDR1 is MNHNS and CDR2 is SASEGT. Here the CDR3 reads CASSATAWGEAFF.

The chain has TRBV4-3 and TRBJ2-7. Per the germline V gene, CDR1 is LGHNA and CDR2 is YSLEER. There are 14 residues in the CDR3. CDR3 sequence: CASSHSMGTYEQYF.

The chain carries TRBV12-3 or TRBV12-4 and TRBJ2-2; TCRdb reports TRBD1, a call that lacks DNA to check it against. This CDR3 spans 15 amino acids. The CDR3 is CASSSRQVVTGELFF.

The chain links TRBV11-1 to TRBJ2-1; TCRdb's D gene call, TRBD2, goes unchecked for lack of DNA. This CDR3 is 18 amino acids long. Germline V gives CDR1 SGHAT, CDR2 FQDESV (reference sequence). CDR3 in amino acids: CASSSGLAGWSSYNEQFF.

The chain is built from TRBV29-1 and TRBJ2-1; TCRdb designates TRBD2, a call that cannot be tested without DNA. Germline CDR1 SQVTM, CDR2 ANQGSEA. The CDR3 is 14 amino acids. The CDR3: CSVEGHGGYNEQFF.

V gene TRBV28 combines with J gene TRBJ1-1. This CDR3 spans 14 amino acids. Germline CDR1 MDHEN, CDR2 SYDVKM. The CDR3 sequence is CASSSPPGNTEAFF.

This CDR3 reads CASSWGQGGYEQYF. The rearrangement joins TRBV5-1 to TRBJ2-7; TCRdb picks TRBD1, but there is no DNA to check that call. From germline, CDR1 is SGHRS and CDR2 YFSETQ. The CDR3 runs 14 residues. Full variable domain (remainder filled in from reference TRBV5-1 and TRBJ2-7): KAGVTQTPRYLIKTRGQQVTLSCSPISGHRSVSWYQQTPGQGLQFLFEYFSETQRNKGNFPGRFSGRQFSNSRSEMNVSTLELGDSALYLCASSWGQGGYEQYFGPGTRLTVT.

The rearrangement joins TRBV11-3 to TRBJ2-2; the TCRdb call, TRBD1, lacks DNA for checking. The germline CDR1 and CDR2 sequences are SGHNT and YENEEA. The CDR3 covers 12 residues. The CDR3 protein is CASSRRDGELFF.

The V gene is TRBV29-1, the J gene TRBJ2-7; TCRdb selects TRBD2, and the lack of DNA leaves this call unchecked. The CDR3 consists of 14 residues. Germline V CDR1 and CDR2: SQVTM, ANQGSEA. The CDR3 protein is CSVLKTSGRYEQYF.

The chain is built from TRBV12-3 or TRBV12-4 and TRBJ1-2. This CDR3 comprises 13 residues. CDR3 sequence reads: CASSTGTRLGYTF.

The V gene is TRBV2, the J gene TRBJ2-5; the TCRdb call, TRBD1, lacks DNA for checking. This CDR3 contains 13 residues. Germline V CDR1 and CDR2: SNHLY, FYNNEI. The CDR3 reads CASSRDRTGTQYF.

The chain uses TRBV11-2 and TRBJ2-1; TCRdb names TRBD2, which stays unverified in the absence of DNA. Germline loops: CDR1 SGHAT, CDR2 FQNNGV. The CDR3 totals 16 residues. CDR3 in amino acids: CASSPRTSGGRGEQFF. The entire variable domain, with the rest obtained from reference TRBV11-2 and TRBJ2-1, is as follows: EAGVAQSPRYKIIEKRQSVAFWCNPISGHATLYWYQQILGQGPKLLIQFQNNGVVDDSQLPKDRFSAERLKGVDSTLKIQPAKLEDSAVYLCASSPRTSGGRGEQFFGPGTRLTVL.

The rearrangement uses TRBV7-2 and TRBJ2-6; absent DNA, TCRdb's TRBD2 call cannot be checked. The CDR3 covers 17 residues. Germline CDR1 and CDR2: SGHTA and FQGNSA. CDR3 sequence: CASSLSGTSSGANVLTF.

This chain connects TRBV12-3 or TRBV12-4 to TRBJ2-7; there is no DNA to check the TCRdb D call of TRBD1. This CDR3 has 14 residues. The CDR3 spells CASSTRYGGLEQYF.

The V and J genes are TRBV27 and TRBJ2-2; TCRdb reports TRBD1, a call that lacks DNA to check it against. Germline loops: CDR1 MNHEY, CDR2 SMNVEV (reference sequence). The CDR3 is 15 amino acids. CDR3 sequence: CASSFLGQGAGELFF.

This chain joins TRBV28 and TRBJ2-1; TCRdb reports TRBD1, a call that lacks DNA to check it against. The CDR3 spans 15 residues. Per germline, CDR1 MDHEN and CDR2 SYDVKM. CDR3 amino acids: CASSSTGGTYNEQFF.

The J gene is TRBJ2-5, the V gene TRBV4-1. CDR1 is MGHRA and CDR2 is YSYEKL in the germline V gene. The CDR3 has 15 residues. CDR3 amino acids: CASSQDRGRRETQYF.

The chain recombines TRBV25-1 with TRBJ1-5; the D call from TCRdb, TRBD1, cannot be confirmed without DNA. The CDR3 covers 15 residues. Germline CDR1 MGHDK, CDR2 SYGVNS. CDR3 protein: CASSGDGGHGQPQHF.

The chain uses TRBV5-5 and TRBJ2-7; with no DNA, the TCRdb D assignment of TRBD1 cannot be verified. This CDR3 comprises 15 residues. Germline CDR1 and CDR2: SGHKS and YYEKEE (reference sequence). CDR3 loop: CASSLGGQGFNEQYF.